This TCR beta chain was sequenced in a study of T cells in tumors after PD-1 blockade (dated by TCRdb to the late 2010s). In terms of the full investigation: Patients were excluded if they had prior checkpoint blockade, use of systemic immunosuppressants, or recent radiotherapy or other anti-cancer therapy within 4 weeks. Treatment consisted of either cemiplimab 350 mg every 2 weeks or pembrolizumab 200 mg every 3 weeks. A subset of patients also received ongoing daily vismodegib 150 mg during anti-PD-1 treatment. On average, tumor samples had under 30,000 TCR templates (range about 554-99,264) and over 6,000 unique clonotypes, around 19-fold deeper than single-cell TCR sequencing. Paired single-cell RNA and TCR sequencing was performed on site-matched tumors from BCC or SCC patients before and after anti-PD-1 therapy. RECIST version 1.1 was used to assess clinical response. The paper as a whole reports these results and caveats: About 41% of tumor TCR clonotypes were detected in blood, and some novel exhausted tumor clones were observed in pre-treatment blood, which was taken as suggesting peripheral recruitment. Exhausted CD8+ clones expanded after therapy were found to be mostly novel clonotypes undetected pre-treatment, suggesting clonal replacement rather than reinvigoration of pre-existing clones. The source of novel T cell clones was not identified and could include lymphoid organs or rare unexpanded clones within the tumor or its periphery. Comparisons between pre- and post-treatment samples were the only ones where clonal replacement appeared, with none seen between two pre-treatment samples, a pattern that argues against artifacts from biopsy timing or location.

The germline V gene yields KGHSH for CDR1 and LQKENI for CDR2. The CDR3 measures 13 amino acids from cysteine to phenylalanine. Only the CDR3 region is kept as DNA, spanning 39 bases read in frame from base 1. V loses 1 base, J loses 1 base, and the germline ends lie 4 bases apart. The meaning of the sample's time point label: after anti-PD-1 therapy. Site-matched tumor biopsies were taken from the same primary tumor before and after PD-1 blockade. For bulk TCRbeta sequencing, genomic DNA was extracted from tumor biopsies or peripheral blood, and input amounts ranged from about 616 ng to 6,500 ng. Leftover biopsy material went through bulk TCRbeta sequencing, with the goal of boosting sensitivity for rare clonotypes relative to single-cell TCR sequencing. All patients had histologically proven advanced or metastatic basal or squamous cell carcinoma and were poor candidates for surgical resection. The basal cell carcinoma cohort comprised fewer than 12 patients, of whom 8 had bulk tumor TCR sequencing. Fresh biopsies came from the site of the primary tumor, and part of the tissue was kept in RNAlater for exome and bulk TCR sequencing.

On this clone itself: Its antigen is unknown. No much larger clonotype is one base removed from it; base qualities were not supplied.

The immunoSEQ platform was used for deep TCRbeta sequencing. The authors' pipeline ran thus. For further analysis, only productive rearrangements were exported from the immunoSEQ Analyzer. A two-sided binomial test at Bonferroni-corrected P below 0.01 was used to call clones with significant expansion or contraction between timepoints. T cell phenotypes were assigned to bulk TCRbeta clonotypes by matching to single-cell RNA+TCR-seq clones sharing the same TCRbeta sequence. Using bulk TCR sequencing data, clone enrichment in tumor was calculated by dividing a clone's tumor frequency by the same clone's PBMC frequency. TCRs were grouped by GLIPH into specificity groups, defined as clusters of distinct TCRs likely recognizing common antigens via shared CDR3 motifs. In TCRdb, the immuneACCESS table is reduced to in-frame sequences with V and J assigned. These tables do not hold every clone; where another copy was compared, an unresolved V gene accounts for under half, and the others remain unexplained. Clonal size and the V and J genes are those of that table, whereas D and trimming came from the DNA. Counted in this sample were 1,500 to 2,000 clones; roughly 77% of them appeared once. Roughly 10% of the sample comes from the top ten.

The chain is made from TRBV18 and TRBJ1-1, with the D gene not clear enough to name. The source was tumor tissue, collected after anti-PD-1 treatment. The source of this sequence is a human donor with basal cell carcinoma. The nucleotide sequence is TGTGCCAGCTCACCACTGGAGAACACTGAAGCTTTCTTT. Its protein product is CASSPLENTEAFF.